This T cell receptor (beta chain) emerged from a study of response to subunit inactivated influenza vaccine. Broader study findings: Few additional T cells are recruited per seasonal influenza vaccination, authors suggested.

In germline, CDR1 is LGHDT, CDR2 YNNKEL (reference sequence). The V segment lost 6 bases and the J segment 7 bases; nucleotides outside the gene matches: 16. There are 16 residues in the CDR3. The sample holds a few counts of this clonotype. Its antigen is unidentified. TCRdb itself ran the RT-PCR reads through MiXCR, one entry per CDR3 protein. The sample includes 500,000 or so distinct CDR3 sequences, 9.5% to 13% of them seen just once. Sequences were derived from PBMCs from blood, sampled more than 35 days after vaccination. This sequence joins TRBV3-1 and TRBJ1-2, with 8 bases identical to TRBD1. The sequence was collected from a man aged 50-59 years who received an inactivated influenza vaccine. The CDR3 DNA follows: TGTGCCAGCAGTCCATCGTGGCAGGGGGCATCGTTTGGCTACACCTTC. Translation gives CASSPSWQGASFGYTF.